What follows describes a single T cell receptor beta chain. Original processing methods: Estimates of nucleated cell counts were drawn from the amplification of reference gene primers. Data came from immunoSEQ multiplex PCR; TCRdb stores just in-frame clones and leaves some out. Clone size and V and J calls were adopted from that table, with D and trimming inferred from the DNA. The repertoire holds more than 95,000 clones, with around 86% as singletons. The data stem from a study of blood T cell repertoires in COVID-19. About the research overall: Researchers got acute and convalescent COVID-19 samples from the United States, Italy and Spain. T cells, B-cell-depleted T cells, or PBMCs supplied cDNA or gDNA.

The CDR3 spans 16 residues. Germline loops: CDR1 MNHEY, CDR2 SMNVEV (reference sequence). J gave up 0 bases and V 8 bases, and 3 bases lay outside the gene matches. The source material was peripheral blood. This chain uses TRBV27 with TRBJ2-6; TRBD1 matches 11 bases. The sequence derives from a human donor in a cohort sampled during active COVID-19. Here the CDR3 DNA reads TGTGCCAGCGGGGACAGGGGGGGCTCTGGGGCCAACGTCCTGACTTTC. Translating gives CASGDRGGSGANVLTF.